This T cell receptor (beta chain) was identified in a study of cytomegalovirus exposure and HLA in healthy donors. Study-wide results and limits: A reported reduction in N-insertions relative to the approximately 670-donor mean was seen in an Asian-associated ancestry cluster in a later analysis. A highly shared variant cluster was judged a likely technical artifact. Most TCR beta V segments were productive about 87% or about 30% of the time in an earlier analysis. A few chains linked to CMV were shown in vitro to be specific for CMV antigens.

The length of the CDR3 is 15 residues. Germline lookup yields CDR1 LNHDA and CDR2 SQIVND (reference sequence). J lost 3 bases, V lost 5 bases, and 7 bases had no gene match. Primers for the PCR totalled 60 Vbeta and 13 Jbeta. Profiled with immunoSEQ multiplex PCR; TCRdb holds only in-frame clones, not every one. Of a few hundred thousand clones listed, 75% to 85% are singletons. This clone was observed a single time. Its antigen remains unidentified. The TCR sequence derives from a girl aged 2 to 9 in good health and CMV-seronegative. The V call is TRBV19, the J call TRBJ2-7; 10 nucleotides line up with TRBD2. The sequenced sample was PBMCs. CDR3 sequence: CASSLGLAPIYEQYF. In nucleotides, the CDR3 is TGTGCCAGTAGTTTGGGACTAGCGCCTATCTACGAGCAGTACTTC.